Sequencing of this TCR beta chain was carried out in a study of blood T cell repertoires in COVID-19. The assay was immunoSEQ multiplex PCR, and TCRdb's table has in-frame clones only and misses some. Of roughly 100,000 clones in the sample, 70% to 90% were seen once. Germline V gene sequence: CDR1 SGHKS, CDR2 YYEKEE (reference sequence). The CDR3 has 15 amino acids. Trimming took 5 bases from V and 2 from J; bases not matched to a gene: 10. The sequence was obtained from a woman between 25 and 40 years old with acute or convalescent COVID-19. Sample: peripheral blood. The chain uses TRBV5-5 and TRBJ2-7, with 7 positions matching TRBD1. Written as DNA, the CDR3 is TGTGCCAGCAGTCGGGACAGCCTTTTTACCTACGAGCAGTACTTC. Translating gives CASSRDSLFTYEQYF. Drawing the rest from reference TRBV5-5 and TRBJ2-7, the complete variable domain is DAGVTQSPTHLIKTRGQQVTLRCSPISGHKSVSWYQQVLGQGPQFIFQYYEKEERGRGNFPDRFSARQFPNYSSELNVNALLLGDSALYLCASSRDSLFTYEQYFGPGTRLTVT.